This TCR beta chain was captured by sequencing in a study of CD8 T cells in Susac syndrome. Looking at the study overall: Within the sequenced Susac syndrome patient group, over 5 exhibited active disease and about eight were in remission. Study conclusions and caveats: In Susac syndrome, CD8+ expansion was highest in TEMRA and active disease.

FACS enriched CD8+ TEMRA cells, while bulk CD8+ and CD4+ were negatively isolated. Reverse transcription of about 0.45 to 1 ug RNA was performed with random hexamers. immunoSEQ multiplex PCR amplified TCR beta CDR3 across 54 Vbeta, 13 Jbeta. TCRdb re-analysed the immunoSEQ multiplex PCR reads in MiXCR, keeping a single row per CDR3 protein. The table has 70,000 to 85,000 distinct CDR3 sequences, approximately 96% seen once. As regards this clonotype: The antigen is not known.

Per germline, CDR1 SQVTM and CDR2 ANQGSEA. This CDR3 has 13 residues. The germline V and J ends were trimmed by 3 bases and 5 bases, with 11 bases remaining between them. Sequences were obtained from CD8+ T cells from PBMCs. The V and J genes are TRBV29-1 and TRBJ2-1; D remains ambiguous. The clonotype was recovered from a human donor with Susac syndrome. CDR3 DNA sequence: TGCAGCGTTGATGCCGGAGCTAACAATGAGCAGTTCTTC. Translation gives CSVDAGANNEQFF.